Sequencing of this T cell receptor (beta chain) was carried out in a study of immune evolution from preneoplasia to lung adenocarcinoma. The repertoire was sequenced with immunoSEQ multiplex PCR; TCRdb's copy has only in-frame clones and lacks some. This sample has thousands of clones, with over 60% found just once. Looked up from germline, CDR1 is KGHSH and CDR2 is LQKENI. CDR3 length equals 16 residues. Comments on this clone: One end of the junction is discordant with germline, which a read error may explain.

Sequencing input: FFPE normal lung tissue adjacent to the tumor. The chain has TRBV18 and TRBJ1-1; D may be TRBD1 (6 bases). The sequence derives from a person between 55 and 69 years old with lung adenocarcinoma. The CDR3 here is CASSPPHRDMNTEAFF. The CDR3 coding sequence is TGTGCCAGCTCGCCACCACACAGGGATATGAACACTGAAGCTTTCTTT.